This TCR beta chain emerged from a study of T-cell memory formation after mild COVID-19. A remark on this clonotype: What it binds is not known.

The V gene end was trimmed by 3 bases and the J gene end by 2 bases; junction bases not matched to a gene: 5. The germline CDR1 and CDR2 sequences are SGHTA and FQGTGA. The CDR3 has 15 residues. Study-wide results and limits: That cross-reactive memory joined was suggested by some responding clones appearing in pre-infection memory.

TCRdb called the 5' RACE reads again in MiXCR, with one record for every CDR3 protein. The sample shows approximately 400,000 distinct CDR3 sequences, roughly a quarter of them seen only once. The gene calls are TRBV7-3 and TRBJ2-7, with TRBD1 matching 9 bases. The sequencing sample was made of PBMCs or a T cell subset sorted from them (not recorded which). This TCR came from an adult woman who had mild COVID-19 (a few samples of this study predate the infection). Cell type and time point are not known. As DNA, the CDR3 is TGTGCCAGCAGCTTGGGGACAGGGCGAACCTACGAGCAGTACTTC. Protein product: CASSLGTGRTYEQYF.